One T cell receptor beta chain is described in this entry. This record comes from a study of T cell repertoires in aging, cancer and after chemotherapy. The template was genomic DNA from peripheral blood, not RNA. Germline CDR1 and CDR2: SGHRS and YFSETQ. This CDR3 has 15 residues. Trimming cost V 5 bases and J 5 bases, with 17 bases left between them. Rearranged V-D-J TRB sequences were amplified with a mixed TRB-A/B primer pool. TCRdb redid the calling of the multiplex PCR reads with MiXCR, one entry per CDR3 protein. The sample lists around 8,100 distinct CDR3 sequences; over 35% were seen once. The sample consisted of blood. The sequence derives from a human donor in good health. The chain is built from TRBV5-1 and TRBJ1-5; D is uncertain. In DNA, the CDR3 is TGCGCCAGCAGTCTCTCCGCCAGCGGGGATCAGCCCCAGCATTTT. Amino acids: CASSLSASGDQPQHF.